These 16 T cell receptor beta chains were sequenced from one sample in a study of shared clonotypes between healthy human individuals. Some clones are missing from TCRdb's copy, which holds only in-frame ones; the method was immunoSEQ multiplex PCR. The table records about 1 million clones, around 74% of them present only once. Sequenced sample: memory CD4+ T cells sorted from blood. Sample subset: CD45RA-negative fraction. The receptors were gathered from a man younger than 35 in good health.

The V and J genes are TRBV29-1 and TRBJ1-4, with 9 bases that match TRBD1. This CDR3 has 15 amino acids. The J segment lost 4 bases and the V segment lost 4 bases, leaving 7 bases of the junction unmatched. CDR1 and CDR2 (germline): SQVTM, ANQGSEA. Written as DNA, the CDR3 is TGCAGCGTTGCAGCCGGGACAGGGATTAATGAAAAACTGTTTTTT. Translation: CSVAAGTGINEKLFF.

This chain joins TRBV15 and TRBJ2-5; TRBD2 is a possible D gene (6 bases). Deletions cut 2 bases from V and 4 bases from J, with 14 bases between. The CDR3 runs 15 residues. CDR1 is LNHNV, CDR2 YYDKDF, per germline (reference sequence). The CDR3 DNA sequence: TGTGCCACCAGCAGAAGGAGGGACCGCAGAGAGACCCAGTACTTC. This sequence encodes CATSRRRDRRETQYF. Looking up the rest from reference TRBV15 and TRBJ2-5 gives the full variable domain: DAMVIQNPRYQVTQFGKPVTLSCSQTLNHNVMYWYQQKSSQAPKLLFHYYDKDFNNEADTPDNFQSRRPNTSFCFLDIRSPGLGDTAMYLCATSRRRDRRETQYFGPGTRLLVL.

This chain connects TRBV19 to TRBJ1-4; TRBD1 might be the D (6 bases). V was clipped by 3 bases and J by 1 base, with 12 bases between them. The V gene's germline CDR1 is LNHDA and CDR2 SQIVND (reference sequence). CDR3 length: 16 residues. The CDR3 protein is CASSISGHLTNEKLFF. CDR3 nucleotides: TGTGCCAGTAGTATTTCGGGACATTTAACTAATGAAAAACTGTTTTTT.

On this clone: Distinct nucleotide sequences in the sample also encode this CDR3. This chain links TRBV30 with TRBJ1-1; D gene ambiguous. CDR1 GTSNPN and CDR2 SVGIG come from the germline V gene (reference sequence). Trimming pared 0 bases from V and 6 bases from J, leaving 5 bases between. This CDR3 is built from 11 residues. The DNA of the CDR3 is TGTGCCTGGAGTGTTCGATCTGAAGCTTTCTTT. It translates to CAWSVRSEAFF.

This chain uses TRBV5-6 with TRBJ2-7; TRBD1 matches 8 bases. The germline gives CDR1 SGHDT, CDR2 YYEEEE. The V gene end was trimmed by 0 bases and the J gene end by 7 bases; junction bases not matched to a gene: 6. The length of the CDR3 is 14 residues. The CDR3, as DNA: TGTGCCAGCAGCTTGGATCCAGGGGGCGGGGAGCAGTACTTC. It codes for CASSLDPGGGEQYF.

This clone was detected only once. Other DNA sequences in the sample encode the same CDR3. The chain combines TRBV28 with TRBJ2-2; 8 bases line up with TRBD2. J lost 4 bases, V lost 6 bases, and 4 bases had no gene match. The CDR3 runs 14 residues. Germline-derived CDR1 and CDR2 are MDHEN and SYDVKM. This chain's CDR3 is CASSSSGSTGELFF. CDR3 DNA: TGTGCCAGCAGCTCTAGCGGGTCCACCGGGGAGCTGTTTTTT.

In its sample, this clone was seen a few times. The sample carries other DNA sequences with the same CDR3. The V and J genes are TRBV28 and TRBJ1-6; no reliable D call. Germline lookup yields CDR1 MDHEN and CDR2 SYDVKM. The V end was cut by 6 bases, the J end by 13 bases, with 7 bases between. The length of the CDR3 is 10 residues. The CDR3: CASSRGPLHF. CDR3 nucleotides: TGTGCCAGCAGCCGCGGGCCCCTCCACTTT. Supplemented by reference TRBV28 and TRBJ1-6, the full variable domain reads DVKVTQSSRYLVKRTGEKVFLECVQDMDHENMFWYRQDPGLGLRLIYFSYDVKMKEKGDIPEGYSVSREKKERFSLILESASTNQTSMYLCASSRGPLHFGNGTRLTVT.

The rearrangement uses TRBV7-2 and TRBJ1-4, with a weak D call TRBD1 (5 bases). CDR3 size: 15 residues. V shed 3 bases and J shed 8 bases, with 16 bases lying between them. Germline values: CDR1 SGHTA, CDR2 FQGNSA. This chain's CDR3 is CASSLRDRMAEKLFF. The CDR3 DNA is TGTGCCAGCAGCTTGAGGGACCGGATGGCAGAAAAACTGTTTTTT.

The gene calls are TRBV6-4 and TRBJ1-6, with 8 bases fitting TRBD1. Germline assignment: CDR1 MRHNA and CDR2 SNTAGT. V was clipped by 4 bases and J by 10 bases; unmatched bases: 9. CDR3 length: 15 residues. CDR3 residues: CASSVQAGGLSPLHF. CDR3 bases: TGTGCCAGCAGTGTCCAAGCAGGGGGCTTATCACCCCTCCACTTT.

CDR3 DNA: TGTGCCAGCAGCCATTTGCTGGACGGGGCCCTACAGGGGACGAATCAGCCCCAGCATTTT. Its protein is CASSHLLDGALQGTNQPQHF. This chain connects TRBV14 to TRBJ1-5, with 7 bases identical to TRBD1. The germline V gene has CDR1 SGHDN and CDR2 FVKESK. Germline trimming cut 3 bases from V and 4 bases from J; bases unmatched to any gene: 21. The CDR3 totals 20 residues.

For the CDR3, the DNA is TGTGCCAGCAGCTCGGCCGGACTAGTCCAAGAGACCCAGTACTTC. Translation gives CASSSAGLVQETQYF. This chain links TRBV7-2 with TRBJ2-5, with TRBD2 identical over 7 bases. The trim removed 4 bases at V and 1 base at J, leaving 6 bases unmatched. Per germline, CDR1 SGHTA and CDR2 FQGNSA. The CDR3 is made up of 15 amino acids.

In the case of this clone: This CDR3 is also generated by other DNA sequences in the sample. The chain carries TRBV9 and TRBJ1-2, with D tentatively TRBD1 (5 bases). CDR1 is SGDLS, CDR2 YYNGEE, per germline. The CDR3 loop spans 13 amino acids. Trimming left V 0 bases short and J 5 bases short, with 8 bases between. For the CDR3, the DNA is TGTGCCAGCAGCGTAGAGGGGTCTTATGGCTACACCTTC. Its protein product is CASSVEGSYGYTF.

With regard to this clone: The same CDR3 also results from other DNA sequences found in this sample. The gene calls are TRBV11-2 and TRBJ2-1; 12 nucleotides line up with TRBD2. The germline V gene has CDR1 SGHAT and CDR2 FQNNGV. The CDR3 sequence is 15 residues long. J gave up 4 bases and V 3 bases, and 1 base lay outside the gene matches. This CDR3 reads CASSFGLAGYNEQFF. The CDR3 coding sequence is TGTGCCAGCAGCTTCGGACTAGCGGGGTACAATGAGCAGTTCTTC.

The rearrangement links TRBV7-9 to TRBJ2-5, with no clear D. The germline V gene has CDR1 SEHNR and CDR2 FQNEAQ (reference sequence). There are 12 residues in the CDR3. The V end was cut by 5 bases, the J end by 8 bases, with 12 bases between. DNA of the CDR3: TGTGCCAGCAGCCCAACCTCCGGCACCCAGTACTTC. It specifies CASSPTSGTQYF.

The DNA of the CDR3 is TGTGCCAGCAGTGAAAAAAGGGCACTTCGCACAGATACGCAGTATTTT. Translating it yields CASSEKRALRTDTQYF. The V call is TRBV6-1, the J call TRBJ2-3; D call uncertain. V lost 2 bases and J 1 base, leaving 13 bases between the germline ends. The CDR3 is made up of 16 amino acids. Germline V CDR1 and CDR2: MNHNS, SASEGT.

With regard to this clone: This CDR3 is also generated by other DNA sequences in the sample. The J gene is TRBJ2-6, the V gene TRBV27, with D possibly being TRBD1 or TRBD2 (5 bases each). This CDR3 has 17 amino acids. Germline CDR1 and CDR2: MNHEY and SMNVEV (reference sequence). The V gene lost 5 bases and the J gene lost 0 bases, with 14 bases spanning the gap. CDR3 sequence reads: CASSPRGRNSGANVLTF. CDR3 DNA sequence: TGTGCCAGCAGTCCCCGGGGCAGGAACTCTGGGGCCAACGTCCTGACTTTC.